The present entry profiles one T cell receptor beta chain with its context. Germline CDR1 is KGHSH and CDR2 is LQKENI. This CDR3 has 17 amino acids. Trimming removed 2 bases from V and 0 bases from J; junction bases left unmatched: 8. The treatment was: preoperative locoregional IRX-2 cytokine immunotherapy. Samples came from a phase Ib trial of preoperative locoregional IRX-2 cytokine immunotherapy. The data originate from a study of preoperative IRX-2 immunotherapy in early breast cancer. Data came from immunoSEQ multiplex PCR; TCRdb stores just in-frame clones and leaves some out. This table has 30,000 to 45,000 clones, 75% to 85% appearing once.

The source of this sequence is a human donor with breast cancer. The sequences come from lymph node tissue, collected after IRX-2 immunotherapy. This chain uses TRBV18 with TRBJ1-1; 8 nucleotides line up with TRBD1. The CDR3 is CASSPDRGVMVNTEAFF. The CDR3, as DNA: TGTGCCAGCTCACCAGACAGGGGAGTGATGGTGAACACTGAAGCTTTCTTT.